The 30 T cell receptor beta chains listed next were all sequenced from one sample in a study of cytomegalovirus exposure and HLA in healthy donors (dated by TCRdb to about 2017). The library was made by the immunoSEQ multiplex PCR assay. For the multiplex PCR, a mixture combining 60 forward primers for TCR Vbeta segments and 13 reverse primers for TCR Jbeta segments was used. The table was pulled from immuneACCESS by TCRdb, which kept in-frame rearrangements only. Such tables lose some clones; where checked, under half of the loss comes from unresolved V genes, and the rest has no known cause. The sample includes about 140,000 clones, with about 70% observed a single time. In total, the top ten clones hold around 3.1% of the sample. Specimen: PBMCs. All receptors derive from a man in his forties in good health and CMV-seronegative.

This chain uses TRBV7-2 with TRBJ2-5; TRBD2 might be the D (6 bases). Germline V lookup: CDR1 SGHTA, CDR2 FQGNSA. This CDR3 is built from 15 residues. The ends were cut back, 4 bases at V and 5 bases at J, with 17 bases in the middle. The CDR3 loop is CASSSVAVPEETQYF. CDR3 coding DNA: TGTGCCAGCAGCTCTGTAGCGGTCCCCGAGGAGACCCAGTACTTC.

V is TRBV5-1 and J is TRBJ2-7; D gene unclear. The ends were cut back, 4 bases at V and 0 bases at J, with 14 bases in the middle. CDR1 and CDR2 (germline): SGHRS, YFSETQ. This CDR3 has 15 amino acids. CDR3 region: CASSIGAMSSYEQYF. In DNA form, the CDR3 reads TGCGCCAGCAGCATAGGAGCAATGAGCTCCTACGAGCAGTACTTC. The variable domain in full, completed from reference TRBV5-1 and TRBJ2-7, reads KAGVTQTPRYLIKTRGQQVTLSCSPISGHRSVSWYQQTPGQGLQFLFEYFSETQRNKGNFPGRFSGRQFSNSRSEMNVSTLELGDSALYLCASSIGAMSSYEQYFGPGTRLTVT.

The rearrangement uses TRBV7-9 and TRBJ1-1; D may be TRBD1 (5 bases). The CDR3 spans 14 residues. Germline V gene data show CDR1 as SEHNR and CDR2 as FQNEAQ (reference sequence). V was pared by 3 bases and J by 5 bases, with 13 bases between. The CDR3 loop is CASSFGAVDTEAFF. The CDR3 DNA follows: TGTGCCAGCAGCTTTGGGGCGGTGGATACTGAAGCTTTCTTT.

The chain has TRBV4-1 and TRBJ2-1; 7 bases align to TRBD1. This CDR3 has 16 residues. J was trimmed by 5 bases and V by 1 base; bases with no gene match: 8. Per the germline V gene, CDR1 is MGHRA and CDR2 is YSYEKL. The CDR3: CASSQVVGTANNEQFF. As DNA, the CDR3 is TGCGCCAGCAGCCAAGTGGTTGGGACAGCGAACAATGAGCAGTTCTTC.

The chain is built from TRBV30 and TRBJ2-7; a weak D match, TRBD1 (5 bases). V lost 0 bases and J 1 base, leaving 13 bases between the germline ends. Germline V gene data show CDR1 as GTSNPN and CDR2 as SVGIG (reference sequence). The CDR3 spans 15 residues. The CDR3 sequence is CAWSVLGQGSYEQYF. CDR3 nucleotides: TGTGCCTGGAGTGTACTTGGGCAGGGATCCTACGAGCAGTACTTC.

J is TRBJ1-1 and V is TRBV25-1; possible D gene TRBD1, 5 bases. Per germline, CDR1 MGHDK and CDR2 SYGVNS. The CDR3 is made up of 12 amino acids. Trimming took 8 bases from V and 1 from J, leaving 8 bases between them. The DNA of the CDR3 is TGTGCCAGCGGGGGGGGGAACACTGAAGCTTTCTTT. This encodes CASGGGNTEAFF.

The CDR3 spells CASSGPGTVGETQYF. For the CDR3, the DNA is TGTGCCAGCAGTGGTCCCGGGACAGTGGGAGAGACCCAGTACTTC. The V call is TRBV2, the J call TRBJ2-5; 7 bases line up with TRBD1. Looked up from germline, CDR1 is SNHLY and CDR2 is FYNNEI. This CDR3 is 15 amino acids long. Trimming removed 4 bases from V and 4 bases from J; junction bases left unmatched: 9.

The rearrangement uses TRBV7-2 and TRBJ2-7; D perhaps matches TRBD2 (5 bases). With 5 bases removed from V and 6 bases from J, the gap between germline ends came to 17 bases. Germline CDR1 is SGHTA and CDR2 is FQGNSA. CDR3 length: 14 residues. The CDR3 DNA follows: TGTGCCAGCAGCGTCCCGCGGGCAGGCGCCGAGCAGTACTTC. Amino acids: CASSVPRAGAEQYF.

This chain joins TRBV23-1 and TRBJ2-1, with 12 bases aligning to TRBD2. TRBV23-1 is reported as an ORF; its role is uncertain. Germline trimming cut 11 bases from V and 0 bases from J; bases unmatched to any gene: 8. The CDR3 is 16 residues long. The DNA for the CDR3 is TGCGCCCTCAGACTAGCGGGAGAGCACTCCTACAATGAGCAGTTCTTC. Encoded protein: CALRLAGEHSYNEQFF.

The chain has TRBV4-3 and TRBJ2-7; D possibly corresponds to TRBD2 (5 bases). Trimming stripped 1 base from V and 1 base from J, with 11 bases between. The CDR3 has 15 residues. CDR1 is LGHNA, CDR2 YSLEER, per germline. The CDR3 protein is CASSQVPGYSYEQYF. The CDR3 nucleotides read TGCGCCAGCAGCCAAGTGCCGGGGTATTCCTACGAGCAGTACTTC.

The DNA of the CDR3 is TGTGCCAGTAGTCATCTGGGGGCGGCGGTCGCAGATACGCAGTATTTT. Amino acids: CASSHLGAAVADTQYF. The chain uses TRBV19 and TRBJ2-3; weak D call: TRBD1 (6 bases). V was pared by 5 bases and J by 4 bases, with 19 bases between. There are 16 residues in the CDR3. The germline V gene has CDR1 LNHDA and CDR2 SQIVND (reference sequence).

This clone appeared a few times. The chain is built from TRBV6-5 and TRBJ1-3; TRBD1 is a possible D gene (6 bases). Between the trimmed V and J ends, which lost 4 bases and 4 bases, there was a span of 11 bases. This CDR3 is 14 amino acids long. Per germline, CDR1 MNHEY and CDR2 SVGAGI. CDR3 amino acids: CASSSGVKGNTIYF. The DNA of the CDR3 is TGTGCCAGCAGTTCAGGGGTGAAAGGAAACACCATATATTTT.

J is TRBJ2-7 and V is TRBV30; TRBD2 might be the D (7 bases). This CDR3 has 13 residues. From germline, CDR1 is GTSNPN and CDR2 SVGIG (reference sequence). The V end was cut by 2 bases, the J end by 4 bases, with 12 bases between. The CDR3 is CAWSPGGPYEQYF. CDR3 in DNA: TGTGCCTGGAGTCCGGGGGGCCCGTACGAGCAGTACTTC.

The chain uses TRBV6-6 and TRBJ2-1, with a weak D call TRBD2 (6 bases). With 8 bases removed from V and 5 bases from J, the gap between germline ends came to 13 bases. The CDR3 has 13 amino acids. CDR1 is MNHNY, CDR2 SVGAGI, per germline (reference sequence). CDR3 coding DNA: TGTGCCAGCGGAGGGGACTCTAACAATGAGCAGTTCTTC. It codes for CASGGDSNNEQFF.

In DNA form, the CDR3 reads TGTGCCAGCCCCCGGGAGGCGAACACTGAAGCTTTCTTT. This encodes CASPREANTEAFF. The V gene is TRBV6-1, the J gene TRBJ1-1, with no clear D. This CDR3 has 13 residues. Trimming took 8 bases from V and 1 from J, leaving 11 bases between them. The germline V gene has CDR1 MNHNS and CDR2 SASEGT.

The CDR3 protein is CASSHQAGATNEKLFF. CDR3 in DNA: TGTGCCAGCAGCCATCAGGCAGGGGCAACTAATGAAAAACTGTTTTTT. The J gene is TRBJ1-4, the V gene TRBV11-2; TRBD1 is a possible D gene (6 bases). The CDR3 totals 16 residues. Per germline, CDR1 SGHAT and CDR2 FQNNGV. V lost 5 bases, J lost 0 bases, and 13 bases lay in between.

With respect to this clone: Different DNA sequences within this sample yield the same CDR3. This chain joins TRBV2 and TRBJ1-1; D is ambiguous. V lost 5 bases, J lost 0 bases, and 7 bases lay in between. The V gene's germline CDR1 is SNHLY and CDR2 FYNNEI. The CDR3 runs to 13 residues. This CDR3 reads CASSTDMNTEAFF. The CDR3 DNA reads as TGTGCCAGCAGTACCGACATGAACACTGAAGCTTTCTTT.

This chain joins TRBV2 and TRBJ1-5, with D possibly TRBD1 on 5 matching bases. Trimming stripped 6 bases from V and 6 bases from J, with 15 bases between. This CDR3 contains 14 residues. Germline values: CDR1 SNHLY, CDR2 FYNNEI. In DNA form, the CDR3 reads TGTGCCAGCAGCGCGCTTGGGGGGGTTCAGCCCCAGCATTTT. As protein: CASSALGGVQPQHF.

This clone has a handful of counts. Other DNA sequences in the sample encode the same CDR3. The rearrangement uses TRBV7-9 and TRBJ2-7; possible D gene TRBD1, 5 bases. Trimming removed 5 bases at V and 4 bases at J, with 9 bases between. The germline gives CDR1 SEHNR, CDR2 FQNEAQ (reference sequence). This CDR3 spans 12 amino acids. The CDR3 loop reads CASSVQGYEQYF. The CDR3 DNA reads as TGTGCCAGCAGCGTCCAGGGTTACGAGCAGTACTTC.

This clone was detected only once. The J gene is TRBJ2-3, the V gene TRBV7-8; 8 bases align to TRBD1. V lost 6 bases, J lost 5 bases, and 7 bases stayed unmatched. Germline-derived CDR1 and CDR2 are SGHVS and FQNEAQ. This CDR3 comprises 14 residues. The CDR3 sequence is CASSSGQGIDTQYF. For the CDR3, the DNA is TGTGCCAGCAGTTCTGGACAGGGCATAGATACGCAGTATTTT.

The rearrangement links TRBV10-3 to TRBJ1-2, with TRBD1 identical over 8 bases. V shed 4 bases, J shed 4 bases, and the junction held 8 bases outside the gene matches. Per germline, CDR1 ENHRY and CDR2 SYGVKD. CDR3 size: 15 residues. CDR3 loop: CAISGGTGGSYGYTF. The CDR3 DNA sequence: TGTGCCATCAGTGGTGGTACAGGGGGATCCTATGGCTACACCTTC.

CDR3 in DNA: TGTGCCAGCAGGGGGGACATCGGGTATGGCTACACCTTC. It specifies CASRGDIGYGYTF. The V call is TRBV2, the J call TRBJ1-2, with D perhaps TRBD1 (6 bases). This CDR3 is 13 amino acids long. Trimming cost V 6 bases and J 5 bases, with 13 bases left between them. Germline V gene lookup returns CDR1 SNHLY and CDR2 FYNNEI.

About this clone itself: Other DNA variants within this sample encode the same CDR3. The rearrangement uses TRBV7-9 and TRBJ2-7; D gene ambiguous. The CDR3 runs 12 residues. Germline V gene sequence: CDR1 SEHNR, CDR2 FQNEAQ (reference sequence). Trimming shortened V by 1 base and J by 6 bases, and 7 bases separated the two germline ends. CDR3 protein: CASSLDPSEQYF. CDR3 bases: TGTGCCAGCAGCTTAGACCCCAGCGAGCAGTACTTC.

The rearrangement joins TRBV4-3 to TRBJ2-7; no reliable D call. The CDR3 is 14 amino acids. Germline loops: CDR1 LGHNA, CDR2 YSLEER. Trimming took off 4 bases at V and 6 bases at J, with 16 bases between the two ends. CDR3 coding DNA: TGCGCCAGCAGCCGAGCTCCGGGTTCTGGCGAGCAGTACTTC. Translating gives CASSRAPGSGEQYF.

On this clone itself: A read error may account for a junction end that differs from germline. The chain recombines TRBV5-4 with TRBJ2-3, with TRBD1 identical over 7 bases. This CDR3 region has 13 residues. The V gene's germline CDR1 is SGHNT and CDR2 YYREEE (reference sequence). CDR3 bases: TGTGCCAGCAGCTTACCCAACCGGGACAGTGAGCATTTT. Its translation: CASSLPNRDSEHF.

This chain joins TRBV28 and TRBJ2-5; TRBD1 agrees at 11 bases. The CDR3 loop spans 15 amino acids. V shed 8 bases, J shed 2 bases, and the junction held 7 bases outside the gene matches. Germline-derived CDR1 and CDR2 are MDHEN and SYDVKM. This CDR3 is CASLPRDRGQETQYF. CDR3 coding DNA: TGTGCCAGCTTGCCCCGGGACAGGGGGCAAGAGACCCAGTACTTC.

The chain has TRBV7-3 and TRBJ2-7; D perhaps matches TRBD1 (5 bases). CDR3 size: 14 residues. Trimming took off 2 bases at V and 4 bases at J, with 12 bases between the two ends. Germline CDR1 and CDR2: SGHTA and FQGTGA. As DNA, the CDR3 is TGTGCCAGCAGCTTAGGTGGTGGGGCATACGAGCAGTACTTC. This translates into CASSLGGGAYEQYF.

CDR3 in amino acids: CASRKSGAAFF. CDR3 nucleotides: TGTGCCAGCAGAAAGAGTGGGGCAGCTTTCTTT. The rearrangement joins TRBV28 to TRBJ1-1, with D perhaps matching TRBD1 (5 bases). V lost 6 bases to trimming and J lost 10 bases, with 12 bases between them. The CDR3 runs to 11 residues. The germline V gene encodes CDR1 MDHEN and CDR2 SYDVKM.

This chain connects TRBV30 to TRBJ2-3, with D hard to call. Germline V gives CDR1 GTSNPN, CDR2 SVGIG (reference sequence). The germline V and J ends were trimmed by 3 bases and 2 bases, with 12 bases remaining between them. The CDR3 is 14 amino acids. The CDR3 coding sequence is TGTGCCTGGAGCTACCAATCTTTCACAGATACGCAGTATTTT. Amino acids: CAWSYQSFTDTQYF.

V gene TRBV30 combines with J gene TRBJ1-5, with unresolved D. Trimming removed 2 bases from V and 6 bases from J, with 11 bases in between. The V gene's germline CDR1 is GTSNPN and CDR2 SVGIG (reference sequence). This CDR3 is 13 amino acids long. DNA for the CDR3: TGTGCCTGGAGTCTGGAGGGATCTCAGCCCCAGCATTTT. Amino acid sequence: CAWSLEGSQPQHF.